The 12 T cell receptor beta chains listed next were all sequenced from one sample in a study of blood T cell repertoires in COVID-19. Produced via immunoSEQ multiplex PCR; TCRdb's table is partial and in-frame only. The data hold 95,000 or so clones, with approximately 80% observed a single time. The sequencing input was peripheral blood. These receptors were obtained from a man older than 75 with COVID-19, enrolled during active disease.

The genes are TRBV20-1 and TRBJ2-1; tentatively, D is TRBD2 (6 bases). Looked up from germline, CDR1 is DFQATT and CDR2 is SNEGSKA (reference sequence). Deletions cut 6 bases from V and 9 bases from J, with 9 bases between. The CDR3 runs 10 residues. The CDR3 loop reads CSAWGGEQFF. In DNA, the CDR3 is TGCAGTGCCTGGGGAGGTGAGCAGTTCTTC.

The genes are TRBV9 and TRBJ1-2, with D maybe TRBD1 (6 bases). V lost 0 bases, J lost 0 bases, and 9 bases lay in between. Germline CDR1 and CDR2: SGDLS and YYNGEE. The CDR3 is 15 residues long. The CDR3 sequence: CASSVVPGANYGYTF. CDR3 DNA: TGTGCCAGCAGCGTAGTACCAGGGGCTAACTATGGCTACACCTTC.

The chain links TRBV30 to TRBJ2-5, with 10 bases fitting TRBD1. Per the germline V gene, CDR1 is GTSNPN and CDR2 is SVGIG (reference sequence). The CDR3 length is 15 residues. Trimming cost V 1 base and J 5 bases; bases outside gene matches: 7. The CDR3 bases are TGTGCCTGGAGTGCAGCCAGACAGGGGGCTGAGACCCAGTACTTC. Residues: CAWSAARQGAETQYF.

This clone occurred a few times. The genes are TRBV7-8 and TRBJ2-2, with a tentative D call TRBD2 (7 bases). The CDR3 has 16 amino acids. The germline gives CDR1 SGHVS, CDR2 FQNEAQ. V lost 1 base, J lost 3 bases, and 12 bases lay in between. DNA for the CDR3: TGTGCCAGCAGCTTAGTTGGGGGGGCCGACACCGGGGAGCTGTTTTTT. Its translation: CASSLVGGADTGELFF.

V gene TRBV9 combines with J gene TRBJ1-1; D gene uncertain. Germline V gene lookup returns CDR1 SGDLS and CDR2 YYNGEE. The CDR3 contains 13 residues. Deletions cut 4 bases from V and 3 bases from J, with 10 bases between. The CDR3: CASSLSLDTEAFF. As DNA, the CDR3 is TGTGCCAGCAGCCTAAGCCTGGACACTGAAGCTTTCTTT.

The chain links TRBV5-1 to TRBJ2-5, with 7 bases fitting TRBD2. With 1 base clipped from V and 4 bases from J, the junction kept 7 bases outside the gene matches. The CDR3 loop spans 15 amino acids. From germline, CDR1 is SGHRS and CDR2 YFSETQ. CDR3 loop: CASSLTPGRGETQYF. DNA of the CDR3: TGCGCCAGCAGCTTGACGCCAGGGAGGGGAGAGACCCAGTACTTC. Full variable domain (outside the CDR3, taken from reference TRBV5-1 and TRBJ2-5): KAGVTQTPRYLIKTRGQQVTLSCSPISGHRSVSWYQQTPGQGLQFLFEYFSETQRNKGNFPGRFSGRQFSNSRSEMNVSTLELGDSALYLCASSLTPGRGETQYFGPGTRLLVL.

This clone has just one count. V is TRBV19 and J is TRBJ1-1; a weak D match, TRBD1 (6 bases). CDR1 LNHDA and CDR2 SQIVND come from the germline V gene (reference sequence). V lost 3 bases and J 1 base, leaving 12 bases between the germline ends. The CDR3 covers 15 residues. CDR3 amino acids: CASSIWAGENTEAFF. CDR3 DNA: TGTGCCAGTAGTATCTGGGCAGGGGAGAACACTGAAGCTTTCTTT.

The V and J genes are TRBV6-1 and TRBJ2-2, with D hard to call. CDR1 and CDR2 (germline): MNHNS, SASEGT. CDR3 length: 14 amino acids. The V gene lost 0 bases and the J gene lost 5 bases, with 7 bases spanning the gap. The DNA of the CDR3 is TGTGCCAGCAGTGAAGCGTTCCTGACCGGGGAGCTGTTTTTT. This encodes CASSEAFLTGELFF.

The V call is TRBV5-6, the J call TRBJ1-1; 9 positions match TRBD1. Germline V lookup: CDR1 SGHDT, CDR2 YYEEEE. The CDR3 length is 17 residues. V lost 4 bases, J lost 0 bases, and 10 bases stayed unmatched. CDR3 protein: CASSEETGGLLNTEAFF. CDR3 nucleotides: TGTGCCAGCAGCGAAGAGACAGGGGGGTTACTGAACACTGAAGCTTTCTTT. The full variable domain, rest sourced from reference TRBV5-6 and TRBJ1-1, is DAGVTQSPTHLIKTRGQQVTLRCSPKSGHDTVSWYQQALGQGPQFIFQYYEEEERQRGNFPDRFSGHQFPNYSSELNVNALLLGDSALYLCASSEETGGLLNTEAFFGQGTRLTVV.

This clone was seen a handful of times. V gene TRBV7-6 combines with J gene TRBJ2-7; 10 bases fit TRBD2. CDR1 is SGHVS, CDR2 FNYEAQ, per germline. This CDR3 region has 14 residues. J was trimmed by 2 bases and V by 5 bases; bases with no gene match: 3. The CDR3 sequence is CASSKREGPYEQYF. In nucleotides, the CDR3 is TGTGCCAGCAGCAAGCGGGAGGGCCCCTACGAGCAGTACTTC.

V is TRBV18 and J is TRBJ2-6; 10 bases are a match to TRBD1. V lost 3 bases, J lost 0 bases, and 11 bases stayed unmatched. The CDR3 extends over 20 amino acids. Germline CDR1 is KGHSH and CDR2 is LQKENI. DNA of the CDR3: TGTGCCAGCTCACCTCGTAATCAGGGACAGGGGCCCTCTGGGGCCAACGTCCTGACTTTC. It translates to CASSPRNQGQGPSGANVLTF.

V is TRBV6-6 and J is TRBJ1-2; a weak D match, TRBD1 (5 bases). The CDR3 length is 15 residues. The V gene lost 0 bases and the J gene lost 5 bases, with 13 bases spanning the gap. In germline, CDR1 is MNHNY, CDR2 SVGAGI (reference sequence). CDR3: CASSYSTRAVYGYTF. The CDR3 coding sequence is TGTGCCAGCAGTTACTCGACCAGGGCGGTGTATGGCTACACCTTC.